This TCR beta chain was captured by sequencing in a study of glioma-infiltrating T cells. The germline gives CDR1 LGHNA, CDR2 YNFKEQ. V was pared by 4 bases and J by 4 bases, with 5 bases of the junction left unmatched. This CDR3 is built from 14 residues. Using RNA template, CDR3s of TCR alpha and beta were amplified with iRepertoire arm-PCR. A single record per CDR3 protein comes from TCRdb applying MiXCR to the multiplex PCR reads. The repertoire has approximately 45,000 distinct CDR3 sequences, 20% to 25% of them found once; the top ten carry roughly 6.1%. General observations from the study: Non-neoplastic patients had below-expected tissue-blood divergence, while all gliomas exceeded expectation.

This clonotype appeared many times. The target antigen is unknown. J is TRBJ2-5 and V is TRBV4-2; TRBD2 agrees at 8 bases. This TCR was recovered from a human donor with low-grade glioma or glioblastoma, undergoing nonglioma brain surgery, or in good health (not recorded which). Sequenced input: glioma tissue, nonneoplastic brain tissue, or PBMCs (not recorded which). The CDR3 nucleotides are TGTGCCAGCAGCCGGGGCAGCGGGAGAGAGACCCAGTACTTC. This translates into CASSRGSGRETQYF.